A selection of T cell receptor beta chains follows, all from one sample in a study of blood T cell repertoires in COVID-19. Clones were sequenced by immunoSEQ multiplex PCR, and TCRdb holds only the in-frame ones, with some missing. Here the sample spans fewer than 300,000 clones, 90% to 95% being singletons. Source material: peripheral blood. Receptors originate from a woman in her 30s with COVID-19, enrolled during active disease. Both conserved end residues are part of each CDR3. The D gene is left open where the match is weak. Clone size is stated in some rows and not others, as once, few, many or a class when expanded.

>.|TRBD2|TRBV15|TRBJ2-2
TGTGCCACCAGCAGAGCGACTAGCGGGAACGGGGAGCTGTTTTTT
CATSRATSGNGELFF
>.|.|TRBV19|TRBJ1-1
TGTGCCAGTAGTATACTAACAGGGAGCACTGAAGCTTTCTTT
CASSILTGSTEAFF
>.|.|TRBV30|TRBJ1-4
TGTGCCTGGAGTGTACGGTATGAAAAACTGTTTTTT
CAWSVRYEKLFF
>.|TRBD2|TRBV7-6|TRBJ2-7
TGTGCCAGCAGCTTAGAGACTAGCGGGATTTACGGGCAGTACTTC
CASSLETSGIYGQYF
>.|.|TRBV5-1|TRBJ1-2
TGCGCCAGCAGCTTTGGGGTCGGGGAATCTACTATGGGCTACACCTTC
CASSFGVGESTMGYTF
>.|TRBD1|TRBV5-4|TRBJ2-3
TGTGCCAGCAGCGCGGGACAGGGCACAGATACGCAGTATTTT
CASSAGQGTDTQYF
>.|.|TRBV19|TRBJ2-3
TGTGCCAGTAGTCCGCAGGGTCCCGGCACAGATACGCAGTATTTT
CASSPQGPGTDTQYF
>few|TRBD2|TRBV27|TRBJ2-7
TGTGCCAGCAGTTTCGCTAGCGGTTCTTACGAGCAGTACTTC
CASSFASGSYEQYF
>.|TRBD1|TRBV3-1/TRBV3-2|TRBJ2-5
TGTGCCAGCAGCCACGACAGGGGCCGGGAGACCCAGTACTTC
CASSHDRGRETQYF
>.|.|TRBV27|TRBJ1-2
TGTGCCAGCACCTCCCGGGGTTATGGCTACACCTTC
CASTSRGYGYTF
>.|.|TRBV14|TRBJ1-4
TGTGCCAGTAAGGACAGCACTAATGAAAAACTGTTTTTT
CASKDSTNEKLFF
>.|.|TRBV7-8|TRBJ1-1
TGTGCCAGCAGCCGAGACGTCGGCACTGAAGCTTTCTTT
CASSRDVGTEAFF
>.|TRBD1|TRBV28|TRBJ2-7
TGTGCCAGCAGTTTTGGCGGGCCGGGACAGGGCTCCTACGAGCAGTACTTC
CASSFGGPGQGSYEQYF
>.|.|TRBV4-1|TRBJ1-1
TGCGCCAGCAGCCAAGATCTCCCCGGGTATGAAGCTTTCTTT
CASSQDLPGYEAFF
>.|.|TRBV29-1|TRBJ2-3
TGCAGCGTTGAAGATAGGGCAGGGGTTTCCACAGATACGCAGTATTTT
CSVEDRAGVSTDTQYF